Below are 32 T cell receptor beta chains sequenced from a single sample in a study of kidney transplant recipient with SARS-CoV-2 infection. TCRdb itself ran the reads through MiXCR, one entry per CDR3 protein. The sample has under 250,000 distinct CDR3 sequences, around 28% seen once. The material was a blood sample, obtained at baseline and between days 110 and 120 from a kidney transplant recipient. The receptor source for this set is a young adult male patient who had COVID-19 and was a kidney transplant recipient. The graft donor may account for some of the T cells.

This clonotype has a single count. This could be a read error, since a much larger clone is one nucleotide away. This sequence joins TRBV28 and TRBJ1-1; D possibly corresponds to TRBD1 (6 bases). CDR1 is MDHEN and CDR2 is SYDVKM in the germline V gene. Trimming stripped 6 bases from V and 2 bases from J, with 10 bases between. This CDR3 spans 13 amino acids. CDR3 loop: CASRRDINTEAFF. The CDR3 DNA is TGTGCCAGCAGACGGGACATAAACACTGAAGCTTTCTTT.

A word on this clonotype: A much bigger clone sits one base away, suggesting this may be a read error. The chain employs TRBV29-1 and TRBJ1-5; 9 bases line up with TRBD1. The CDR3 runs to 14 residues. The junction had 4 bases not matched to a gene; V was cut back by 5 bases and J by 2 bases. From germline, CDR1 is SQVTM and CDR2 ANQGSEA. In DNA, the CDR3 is TGCAGCGTTCGCCGACAGGGGGGCAATCAGCCCCAGCATTTT. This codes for CSVRRQGGNQPQHF.

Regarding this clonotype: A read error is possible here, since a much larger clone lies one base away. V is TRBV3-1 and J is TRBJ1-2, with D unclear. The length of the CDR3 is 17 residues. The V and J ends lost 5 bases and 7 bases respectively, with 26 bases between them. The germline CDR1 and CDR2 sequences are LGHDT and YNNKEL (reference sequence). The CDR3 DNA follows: TGTGCCAGCAGCAGACGGTACACCCTTCGAAAGACCTGTGGCTACACCTTC. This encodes CASSRRYTLRKTCGYTF.

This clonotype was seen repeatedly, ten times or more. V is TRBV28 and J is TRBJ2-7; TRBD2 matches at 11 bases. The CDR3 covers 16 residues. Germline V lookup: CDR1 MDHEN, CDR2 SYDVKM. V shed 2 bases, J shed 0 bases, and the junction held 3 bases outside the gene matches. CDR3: CASSLGLAGGSYEQYF. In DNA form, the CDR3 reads TGTGCCAGCAGTTTAGGCCTAGCGGGAGGCTCCTACGAGCAGTACTTC.

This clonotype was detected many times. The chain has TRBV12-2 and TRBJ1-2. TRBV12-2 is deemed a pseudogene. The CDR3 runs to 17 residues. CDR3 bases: TGTGCAAGTCGCGAGCTCAAGACTCCACGAAAGACCTATGGCTACACCTTC. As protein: CASRELKTPRKTYGYTF.

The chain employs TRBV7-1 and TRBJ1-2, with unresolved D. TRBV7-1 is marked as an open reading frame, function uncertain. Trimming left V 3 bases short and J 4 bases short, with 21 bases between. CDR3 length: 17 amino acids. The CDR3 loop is CASSSLPHEGKAYGYTF. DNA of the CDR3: TGTGCCAGCAGCTCGTTACCTCACGAGGGAAAGGCCTATGGCTACACCTTC.

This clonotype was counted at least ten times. The DNA for the CDR3 is TGTGCCAGCAGCGGCAGCACAGACACCGGGGAGCTGTTTTTT. This gives the protein CASSGSTDTGELFF. The chain carries TRBV6-5 and TRBJ2-2; D gene ambiguous. This CDR3 is 14 amino acids long. CDR1 is MNHEY, CDR2 SVGAGI, per germline. V was cut by 6 bases and J by 3 bases, with 11 bases left in between.

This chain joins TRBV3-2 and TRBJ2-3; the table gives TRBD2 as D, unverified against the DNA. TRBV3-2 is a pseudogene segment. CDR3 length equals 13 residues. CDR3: CVSRGLGTDTQYF. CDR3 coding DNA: TGTGTCAGCAGGGGCCTGGGCACAGATACGCAGTATTTT.

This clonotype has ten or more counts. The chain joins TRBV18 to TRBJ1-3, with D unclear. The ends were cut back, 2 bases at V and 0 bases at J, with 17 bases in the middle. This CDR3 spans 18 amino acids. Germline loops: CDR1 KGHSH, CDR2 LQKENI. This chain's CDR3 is CASSPRTQGPISGNTIYF. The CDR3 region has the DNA TGTGCCAGCTCACCAAGGACCCAAGGGCCGATCTCTGGAAACACCATATATTTT. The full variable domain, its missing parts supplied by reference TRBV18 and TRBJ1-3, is NAGVMQNPRHLVRRRGQEARLRCSPMKGHSHVYWYRQLPEEGLKFMVYLQKENIIDESGMPKERFSAEFPKEGPSILRIQQVVRGDSAAYFCASSPRTQGPISGNTIYFGEGSWLTVV.

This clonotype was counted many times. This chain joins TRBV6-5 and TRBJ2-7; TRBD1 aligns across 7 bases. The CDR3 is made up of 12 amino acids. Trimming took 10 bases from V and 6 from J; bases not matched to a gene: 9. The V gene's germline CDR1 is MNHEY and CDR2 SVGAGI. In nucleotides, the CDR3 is TGTGCCACCTCAACGACAGGGTTCGAGCAGTACTTC. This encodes CATSTTGFEQYF.

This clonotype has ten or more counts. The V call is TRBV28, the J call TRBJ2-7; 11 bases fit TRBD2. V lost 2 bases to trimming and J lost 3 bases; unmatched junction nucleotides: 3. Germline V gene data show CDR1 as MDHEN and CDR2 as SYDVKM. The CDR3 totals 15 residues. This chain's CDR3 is CASSLQTSGSYEQYF. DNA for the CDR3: TGTGCCAGCAGTTTACAAACTAGCGGGAGCTACGAGCAGTACTTC.

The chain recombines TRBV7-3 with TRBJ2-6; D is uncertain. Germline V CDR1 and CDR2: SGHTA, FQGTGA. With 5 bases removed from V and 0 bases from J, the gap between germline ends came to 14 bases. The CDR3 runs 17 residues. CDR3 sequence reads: CASSPSPGDSGANVLTF. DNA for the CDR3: TGTGCCAGCAGCCCCTCACCTGGGGACTCTGGGGCCAACGTCCTGACTTTC.

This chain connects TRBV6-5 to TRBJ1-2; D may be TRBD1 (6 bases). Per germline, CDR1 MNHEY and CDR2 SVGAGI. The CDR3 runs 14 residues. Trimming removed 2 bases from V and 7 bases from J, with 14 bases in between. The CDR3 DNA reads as TGTGCCAGCAGTTACCAGGGGTTGGGGAGTGGCTACACCTTC. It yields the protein CASSYQGLGSGYTF.

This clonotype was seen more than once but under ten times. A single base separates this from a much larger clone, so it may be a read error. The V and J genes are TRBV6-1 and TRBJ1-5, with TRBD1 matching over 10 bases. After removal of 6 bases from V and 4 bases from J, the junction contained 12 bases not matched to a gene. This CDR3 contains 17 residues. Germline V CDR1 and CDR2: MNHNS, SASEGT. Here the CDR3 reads CASSRGEGQGTNQPQHF. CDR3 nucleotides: TGTGCCAGCAGCCGCGGGGAGGGACAGGGGACTAATCAGCCCCAGCATTTT.

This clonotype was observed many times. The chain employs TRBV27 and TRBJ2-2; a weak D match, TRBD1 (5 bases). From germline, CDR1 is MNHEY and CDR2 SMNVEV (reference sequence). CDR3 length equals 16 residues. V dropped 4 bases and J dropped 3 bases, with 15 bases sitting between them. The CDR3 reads CASSWQGPSDTGELFF. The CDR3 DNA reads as TGTGCCAGCAGTTGGCAGGGCCCGAGTGACACCGGGGAGCTGTTTTTT.

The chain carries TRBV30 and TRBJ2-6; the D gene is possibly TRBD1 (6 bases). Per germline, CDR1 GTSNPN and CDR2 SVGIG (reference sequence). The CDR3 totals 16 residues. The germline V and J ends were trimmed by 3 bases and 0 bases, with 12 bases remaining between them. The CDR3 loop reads CAWRRGSTSGANVLTF. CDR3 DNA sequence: TGTGCCTGGAGAAGGGGGTCAACCTCTGGGGCCAACGTCCTGACTTTC.

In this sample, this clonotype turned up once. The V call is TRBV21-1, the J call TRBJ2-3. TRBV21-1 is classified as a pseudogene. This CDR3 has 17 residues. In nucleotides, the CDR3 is TGCGCCAGCAGAGTTACGTTAGCTGCAGTCATGCAAGATACGCAGTATTTT. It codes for CASRVTLAAVMQDTQYF.

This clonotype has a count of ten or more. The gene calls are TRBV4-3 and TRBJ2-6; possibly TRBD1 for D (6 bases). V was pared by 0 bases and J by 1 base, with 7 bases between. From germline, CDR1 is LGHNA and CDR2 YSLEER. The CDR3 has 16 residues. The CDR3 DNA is TGCGCCAGCAGCCAAGAACAGGGTTCTGGGGCCAACGTCCTGACTTTC. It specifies CASSQEQGSGANVLTF.

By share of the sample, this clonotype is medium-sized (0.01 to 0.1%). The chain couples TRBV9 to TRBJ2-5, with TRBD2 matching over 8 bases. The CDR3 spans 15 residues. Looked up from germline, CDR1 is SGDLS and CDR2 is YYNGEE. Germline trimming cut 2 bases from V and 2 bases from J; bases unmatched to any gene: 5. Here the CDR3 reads CASSVGGGPQETQYF. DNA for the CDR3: TGTGCCAGCAGCGTCGGGGGGGGCCCACAAGAGACCCAGTACTTC.

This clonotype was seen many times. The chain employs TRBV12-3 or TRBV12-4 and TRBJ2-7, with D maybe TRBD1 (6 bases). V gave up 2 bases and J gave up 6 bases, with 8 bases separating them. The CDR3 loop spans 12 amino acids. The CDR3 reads CASSLQGIEQYF. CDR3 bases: TGTGCCAGCAGTTTACAGGGGATCGAGCAGTACTTC.

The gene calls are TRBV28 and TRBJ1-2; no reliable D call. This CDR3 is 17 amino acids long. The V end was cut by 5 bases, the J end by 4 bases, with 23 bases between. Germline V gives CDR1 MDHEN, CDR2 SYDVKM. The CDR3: CASSVVHPRRKTYGYTF. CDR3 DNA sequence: TGTGCCAGCAGTGTCGTTCATCCTCGACGAAAGACCTATGGCTACACCTTC.

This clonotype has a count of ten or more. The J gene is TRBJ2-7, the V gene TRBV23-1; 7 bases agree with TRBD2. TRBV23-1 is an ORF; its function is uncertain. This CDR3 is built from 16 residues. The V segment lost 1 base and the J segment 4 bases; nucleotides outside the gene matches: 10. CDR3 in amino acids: CASSQLSRDYFYEQYF. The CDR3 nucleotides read TGCGCCAGCAGTCAATTATCAAGGGACTACTTTTACGAGCAGTACTTC.

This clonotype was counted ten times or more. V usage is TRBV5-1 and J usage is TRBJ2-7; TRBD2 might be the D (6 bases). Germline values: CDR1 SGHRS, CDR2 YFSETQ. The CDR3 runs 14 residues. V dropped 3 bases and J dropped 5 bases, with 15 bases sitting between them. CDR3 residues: CASSSETSPHEQYF. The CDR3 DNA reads TGCGCCAGCAGCTCTGAGACTAGTCCCCACGAGCAGTACTTC.

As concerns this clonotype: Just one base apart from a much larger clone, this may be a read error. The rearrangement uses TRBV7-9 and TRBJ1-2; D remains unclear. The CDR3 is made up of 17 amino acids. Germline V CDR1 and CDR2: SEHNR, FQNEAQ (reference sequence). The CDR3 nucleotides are TGTGCCAGCAGCAATCTGACATACCATGGAAAGACCTATGGCTACGCCTTC. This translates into CASSNLTYHGKTYGYAF.

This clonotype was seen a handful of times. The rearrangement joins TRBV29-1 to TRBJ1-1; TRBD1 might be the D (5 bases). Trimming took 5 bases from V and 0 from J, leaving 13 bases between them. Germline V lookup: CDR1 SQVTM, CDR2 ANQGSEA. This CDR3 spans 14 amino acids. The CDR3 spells CSVSLGGVNTEAFF. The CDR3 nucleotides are TGCAGCGTTAGCTTAGGAGGGGTGAACACTGAAGCTTTCTTT. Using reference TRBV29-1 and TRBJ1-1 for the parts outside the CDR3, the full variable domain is SAVISQKPSRDICQRGTSLTIQCQVDSQVTMMFWYRQQPGQSLTLIATANQGSEATYESGFVIDKFPISRPNLTFSTLTVSNMSPEDSSIYLCSVSLGGVNTEAFFGQGTRLTVV.

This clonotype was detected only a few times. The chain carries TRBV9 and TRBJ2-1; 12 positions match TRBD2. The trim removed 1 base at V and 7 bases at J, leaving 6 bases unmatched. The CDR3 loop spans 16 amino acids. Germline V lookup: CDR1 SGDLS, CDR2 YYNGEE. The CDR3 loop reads CASSVSLAGGVNEQFF. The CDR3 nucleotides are TGTGCCAGCAGCGTATCCCTAGCGGGAGGGGTAAATGAGCAGTTCTTC.

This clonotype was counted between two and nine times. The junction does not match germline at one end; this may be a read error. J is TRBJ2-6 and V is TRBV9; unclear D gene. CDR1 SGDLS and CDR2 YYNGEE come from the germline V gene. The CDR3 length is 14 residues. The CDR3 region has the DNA TGTGCCAGCAGCGTTCACTCTGAGGCCAACGTCCTGACTTTC. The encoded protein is CASSVHSEANVLTF.

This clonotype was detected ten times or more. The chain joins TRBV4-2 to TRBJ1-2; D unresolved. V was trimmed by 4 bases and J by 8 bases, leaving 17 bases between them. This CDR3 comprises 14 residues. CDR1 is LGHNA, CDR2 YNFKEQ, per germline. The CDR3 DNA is TGTGCCAGCAGCCTGACGGGGAGGGAGGAAGGCTACACCTTC. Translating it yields CASSLTGREEGYTF.

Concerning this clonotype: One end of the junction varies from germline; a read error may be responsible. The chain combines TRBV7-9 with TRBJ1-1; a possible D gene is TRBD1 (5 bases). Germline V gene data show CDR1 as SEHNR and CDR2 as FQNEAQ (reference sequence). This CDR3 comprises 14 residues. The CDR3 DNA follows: TGTGCCAGCAGCCCCCGGGCCCTGGACACTGAAGCTTCCTTT. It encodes CASSPRALDTEASF.

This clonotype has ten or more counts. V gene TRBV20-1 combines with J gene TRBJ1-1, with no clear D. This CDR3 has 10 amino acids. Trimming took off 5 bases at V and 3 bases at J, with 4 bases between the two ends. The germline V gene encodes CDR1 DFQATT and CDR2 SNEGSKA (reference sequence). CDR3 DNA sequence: TGCAGTGCTGAACACACTGAAGCTTTCTTT. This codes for CSAEHTEAFF.

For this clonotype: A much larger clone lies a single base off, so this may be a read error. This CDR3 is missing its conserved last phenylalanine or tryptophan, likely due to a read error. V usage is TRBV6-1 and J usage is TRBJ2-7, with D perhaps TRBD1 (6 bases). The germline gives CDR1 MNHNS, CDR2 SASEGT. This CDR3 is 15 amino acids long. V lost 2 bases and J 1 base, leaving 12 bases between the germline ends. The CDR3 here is CASSEIGQLSYEQYL. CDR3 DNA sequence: TGTGCCAGCAGTGAAATTGGACAGCTTTCCTACGAGCAGTACTTA.

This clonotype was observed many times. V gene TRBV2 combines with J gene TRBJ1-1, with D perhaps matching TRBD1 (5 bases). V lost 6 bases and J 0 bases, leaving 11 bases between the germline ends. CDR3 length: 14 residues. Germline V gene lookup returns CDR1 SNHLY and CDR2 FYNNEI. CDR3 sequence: CASSGGHLNTEAFF. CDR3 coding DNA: TGTGCCAGCAGCGGTGGACATCTGAACACTGAAGCTTTCTTT.